There are a few counts of the clone carrying this T cell receptor beta chain. These data come from a study of CD8 T cells in ankylosing spondylitis. Library preparation for TCR beta used quantitative 5'-RACE with molecular barcodes. Using its own MiXCR run on the 5' RACE reads, TCRdb lists one record per CDR3 protein. The data contain under 250,000 distinct CDR3 sequences, roughly 24% of them seen just once; the ten biggest clones take up about 7%. The CDR3 spans 13 residues. V lost 5 bases and J 0 bases, leaving 10 bases between the germline ends. Germline V gene sequence: CDR1 SQVTM, CDR2 ANQGSEA. The chain couples TRBV29-1 to TRBJ1-1; TRBD1 is a possible D gene (5 bases). The receptor was derived from a male donor with ankylosing spondylitis or in good health (not recorded which). What was sequenced was blood, either unsorted or a sorted T cell fraction (not recorded which). The CDR3: CSVMGRLNTEAFF. DNA of the CDR3: TGCAGCGTTATGGGACGGTTGAACACTGAAGCTTTCTTT.